This T cell receptor beta chain comes out of a study of patients and donors after allogeneic stem cell transplantation. TCRdb recomputed calls from the RT-PCR reads with MiXCR, one row per CDR3 protein. Of 390,000 or so distinct CDR3 sequences listed, roughly 16% are singletons. This clonotype showed up many times. The receptor's source is a human donor who was either an allogeneic HSCT recipient or a stem cell or donor lymphocyte infusion donor (not recorded which). It is not recorded whose cells these are; they may come from a transplant donor. The sample taken for sequencing was blood, either unsorted or a sorted T cell fraction (not recorded which).

The CDR3 loop reads CASSFEGGTYEQYF. For the CDR3, the DNA is TGTGCCAGCAGCTTCGAGGGGGGAACCTACGAGCAGTACTTC. This chain joins TRBV7-9 and TRBJ2-7; D tentatively reads TRBD1 or TRBD2 (6 bases each). This CDR3 is built from 14 residues. Trimming removed 3 bases at V and 2 bases at J, with 11 bases between. CDR1 is SEHNR, CDR2 FQNEAQ, per germline (reference sequence).